This is a list of T cell receptor beta chains from one sample in a study of OX40 agonist ivuxolimab in advanced cancers. Libraries were prepared by immunoSEQ multiplex PCR; TCRdb keeps only in-frame clonotypes and omits some of them. Among tens of thousands of clones listed, around 85% were seen once. The sequences come from CD4+ or CD8+ T cells sorted from blood, collected in a trial of the OX40 agonist ivuxolimab. The receptors here all came from an adult with an advanced solid tumor such as melanoma, head and neck, liver or kidney cancer. Each CDR3 is given with its conserved first and last residue. A D gene is named only where the DNA matches it firmly. For some rows the clone size is stated as once, few or many, or as a class when expanded; others skip it.

j_gene: TRBJ2-5
abundance: NA
d_gene: NA
v_gene: TRBV6-1
CDR3aa: CAGRLPLEETQYF
CDR3nt: TGTGCCGGAAGACTGCCCCTTGAAGAGACCCAGTACTTC

j_gene: TRBJ2-3
abundance: NA
d_gene: TRBD2
v_gene: TRBV6-4
CDR3aa: CASSSLAGGTDTQYF
CDR3nt: TGTGCCAGCAGCTCCCTAGCGGGAGGAACAGATACGCAGTATTTT

j_gene: TRBJ1-1
abundance: NA
d_gene: NA
v_gene: TRBV11-3
CDR3aa: CASSLGQFEAFF
CDR3nt: TGTGCCAGCAGCTTAGGACAGTTCGAAGCTTTCTTT

j_gene: TRBJ2-7
abundance: NA
d_gene: TRBD1
v_gene: TRBV5-1
CDR3aa: CASRSRDSSYEQYF
CDR3nt: TGCGCCAGCCGATCCCGGGACAGCTCCTACGAGCAGTACTTC

j_gene: TRBJ2-3
abundance: NA
d_gene: NA
v_gene: TRBV7-9
CDR3aa: CASSFSHSLDTQYF
CDR3nt: TGTGCCAGCAGCTTTTCCCATAGCCTCGATACGCAGTATTTT

j_gene: TRBJ2-7
abundance: NA
d_gene: NA
v_gene: TRBV11-2
CDR3aa: CASSSSGGFGHEQYF
CDR3nt: TGTGCCAGCAGCTCCAGTGGGGGTTTTGGGCACGAGCAGTACTTC

j_gene: TRBJ2-7
abundance: NA
d_gene: NA
v_gene: TRBV28
CDR3aa: CASSLYRSLYEQYF
CDR3nt: TGTGCCAGCAGTCTATACAGGTCCTTATACGAGCAGTACTTC

j_gene: TRBJ1-6
abundance: NA
d_gene: NA
v_gene: TRBV14
CDR3aa: CASSQDLSSPLHF
CDR3nt: TGTGCCAGCAGCCAAGATTTGAGTTCACCCCTCCACTTT

j_gene: TRBJ2-7
abundance: NA
d_gene: NA
v_gene: TRBV19
CDR3aa: CASSGAQGYEQYF
CDR3nt: TGTGCCAGTAGTGGGGCACAAGGGTACGAGCAGTACTTC

j_gene: TRBJ2-3
abundance: NA
d_gene: TRBD2
v_gene: TRBV9
CDR3aa: CASSVGAGSTDTQYF
CDR3nt: TGTGCCAGCAGCGTAGGAGCGGGGAGCACAGATACGCAGTATTTT

j_gene: TRBJ2-5
abundance: NA
d_gene: TRBD2
v_gene: TRBV13
CDR3aa: CASSSRTSKETQYF
CDR3nt: TGTGCCAGCAGCAGCAGGACTAGCAAAGAGACCCAGTACTTC

j_gene: TRBJ2-6
abundance: NA
d_gene: NA
v_gene: TRBV27
CDR3aa: CASSPHRGAGGANVLTF
CDR3nt: TGTGCCAGCAGTCCCCATCGCGGGGCTGGTGGGGCCAACGTCCTGACTTTC

j_gene: TRBJ1-1
abundance: NA
d_gene: NA
v_gene: TRBV4-1
CDR3aa: CATSGVGTEAFF
CDR3nt: TGCGCCACTTCGGGGGTAGGAACTGAAGCTTTCTTT

j_gene: TRBJ2-7
abundance: NA
d_gene: TRBD2
v_gene: TRBV9
CDR3aa: CASSEGDALAAQYEQYF
CDR3nt: TGTGCCAGCAGCGAAGGGGACGCACTAGCGGCCCAATACGAGCAGTACTTC

j_gene: TRBJ1-2
abundance: few
d_gene: NA
v_gene: TRBV11-2
CDR3aa: CASGGNYGYTF
CDR3nt: TGTGCCAGCGGCGGAAACTATGGCTACACCTTC

j_gene: TRBJ2-2
abundance: NA
d_gene: NA
v_gene: TRBV4-1
CDR3aa: CASSQEQNTGELFF
CDR3nt: TGCGCCAGCAGCCAAGAACAAAACACCGGGGAGCTGTTTTTT

j_gene: TRBJ1-5
abundance: NA
d_gene: NA
v_gene: TRBV28
CDR3aa: CASANDLNQPQHF
CDR3nt: TGTGCCAGCGCCAACGACCTCAATCAGCCCCAGCATTTT

j_gene: TRBJ2-1
abundance: NA
d_gene: TRBD2
v_gene: TRBV9
CDR3aa: CASSVEPILAGAENEQFF
CDR3nt: TGTGCCAGCAGCGTAGAACCGATATTAGCGGGAGCGGAAAATGAGCAGTTCTTC

j_gene: TRBJ2-2
abundance: NA
d_gene: NA
v_gene: TRBV11-2
CDR3aa: CASSLAGQGTGELFF
CDR3nt: TGTGCCAGCAGCTTAGCAGGGCAGGGCACCGGGGAGCTGTTTTTT

j_gene: TRBJ2-1
abundance: NA
d_gene: NA
v_gene: TRBV11-2
CDR3aa: CASSSPIAEPSYNEQFF
CDR3nt: TGTGCCAGCAGCTCCCCTATAGCGGAACCCTCCTACAATGAGCAGTTCTTC

j_gene: TRBJ2-1
abundance: NA
d_gene: TRBD2
v_gene: TRBV5-6
CDR3aa: CASSLTGDYQPNNEQFF
CDR3nt: TGTGCCAGCAGCTTAACTGGGGACTACCAACCTAACAATGAGCAGTTCTTC

j_gene: TRBJ2-3
abundance: NA
d_gene: TRBD2
v_gene: TRBV2
CDR3aa: CASSEEDGTSGSSTDTQYF
CDR3nt: TGTGCCAGCAGTGAAGAGGACGGGACTAGCGGGAGTTCGACAGATACGCAGTATTTT

j_gene: TRBJ2-1
abundance: NA
d_gene: TRBD2
v_gene: TRBV7-7
CDR3aa: CASSLDPGTSGRGGEQFF
CDR3nt: TGTGCTAGCAGCTTAGACCCCGGGACTAGCGGGAGAGGCGGTGAGCAGTTCTTC

j_gene: TRBJ1-5
abundance: NA
d_gene: NA
v_gene: TRBV4-1
CDR3aa: CASSYTVGNQPQHF
CDR3nt: TGCGCCAGCAGTTACACGGTCGGAAATCAGCCCCAGCATTTT

j_gene: TRBJ2-4
abundance: NA
d_gene: TRBD1
v_gene: TRBV28
CDR3aa: CASSWGQGLGNIQYF
CDR3nt: TGTGCCAGCAGCTGGGGACAGGGGTTGGGAAACATTCAGTACTTC

j_gene: TRBJ2-1
abundance: NA
d_gene: NA
v_gene: TRBV30
CDR3aa: CAWRISGLSADEQFF
CDR3nt: TGTGCCTGGAGGATTAGTGGGCTGAGTGCCGATGAGCAGTTCTTC

j_gene: TRBJ1-2
abundance: NA
d_gene: NA
v_gene: TRBV5-1
CDR3aa: CASSLARGLPHGYTF
CDR3nt: TGCGCCAGCAGCTTGGCGCGGGGGCTCCCTCATGGCTACACCTTC

j_gene: TRBJ2-2
abundance: NA
d_gene: NA
v_gene: TRBV5-6
CDR3aa: CASSKDSNTGELFF
CDR3nt: TGTGCCAGCAGCAAGGACAGTAACACCGGGGAGCTGTTTTTT